This note documents a single TCR beta chain sequence. This entry is derived from a study of blood T cell repertoires in COVID-19. V gave up 2 bases and J gave up 4 bases, with 10 bases separating them. CDR1 is MNHEY, CDR2 SMNVEV, per germline (reference sequence). The CDR3 is 14 residues long. Generated by immunoSEQ multiplex PCR, the TCRdb table keeps only in-frame clones and is missing some. The sample records roughly 220,000 clones, approximately 84% being singletons. This rearrangement joins TRBV27 to TRBJ2-3; D uncertain. The sequencing input was peripheral blood. The receptor's source is a man aged 45-60 years who had recovered from COVID-19. The CDR3 sequence: CASSLIQLSDTQYF. As DNA, the CDR3 is TGTGCCAGCAGTTTAATCCAGTTGTCAGATACGCAGTATTTT.